This T cell receptor beta chain comes out of a study of T cell responses to AZD1222 COVID-19 vaccine. Measured with immunoSEQ multiplex PCR; TCRdb has only the in-frame clones, and not every one. The sample lists around 130,000 clones; approximately 85% were seen once. The CDR3 sequence is 14 residues long. With V trimmed by 8 bases and J by 1 base, 3 bases remained unmatched. The germline CDR1 and CDR2 sequences are ENHRY and SYGVKD. Study-wide findings and caveats: CD4 TCRs covered the whole spike, strongest at regions 160-218 and 743-854. Donor demographics were predominantly white British with a female majority; clonal diversity may be underestimated. Nearly half of spike-specific TCRs reportedly target unmutated variant regions.

Regarding this clone: Its antigen is as yet unknown.

The TCR comes from an adult in good health. Sequencing was performed on peripheral blood, taken on day 0 of AZD1222 vaccination. V is TRBV10-3 and J is TRBJ2-2; the match to TRBD1 covers 8 bases. The chain's CDR3 is CAIDRGENTGELFF. CDR3 coding DNA: TGTGCCATCGACAGGGGTGAGAACACCGGGGAGCTGTTTTTT.